Sequencing of this TCR beta chain was carried out in a study of T cell changes during pregnancy in multiple sclerosis. Sequenced by immunoSEQ multiplex PCR; TCRdb stores in-frame clones only, minus some. The sample has 80,000 to 100,000 clones, roughly nine tenths seen once; the top ten hold roughly 1.7%. Trimming took 5 bases from V and 6 from J, leaving 14 bases between them. This CDR3 spans 14 amino acids. CDR1 is MNHEY, CDR2 SVGAGI, per germline. J is TRBJ1-5 and V is TRBV6-5, with D possibly being TRBD1 (6 bases). This TCR derives from a female donor in good health, enrolled as a control in a pregnancy study. This material consisted of peripheral blood, taken after pregnancy. CDR3 in amino acids: CASSLKQGSQPQHF. The CDR3 region has the DNA TGTGCCAGCAGTCTAAAACAGGGAAGTCAGCCCCAGCATTTT.